This TCR beta chain stems from a study of CD4 T cells in relation to SARS-CoV-2 and coronaviruses. As to this clone: No antigen is known for it.

Study results and limitations: About 65% of donors had memory CD4+ clonotypes crossrecognizing SARS-CoV-2 and common cold coronavirus spike. Monoreactive clones expanded significantly more to SARS-CoV-2 than crossreactive clones did.

CD4+ T cells from unexposed donors were obtained before the COVID-19 pandemic (2011-2018). The cells were cultured for around ten days before CD4+ T cells were isolated. Repertoires were generated with immunoSEQ multiplex PCR, while TCRdb's copy carries only in-frame clones and drops some. The sample includes about 24,000 clones, 60% to 80% seen only once; the top ten take 15% to 20%. Sequencing was carried out using CD4+ T cells from PBMCs, cultured in vitro. This clonotype originated in a human donor in good health.

The CDR3 is CASAGGLVGELFF. CDR3 DNA sequence: TGTGCCAGCGCGGGAGGTTTAGTCGGGGAGCTGTTTTTT. The rearrangement joins TRBV2 to TRBJ2-2, with TRBD2 matching over 8 bases. This CDR3 comprises 13 residues. CDR1 SNHLY and CDR2 FYNNEI come from the germline V gene. Trimming cost V 8 bases and J 7 bases; bases outside gene matches: 6.